The next 27 T cell receptor beta chains were all read from a single sample in a study of cytomegalovirus exposure and HLA in healthy donors. The PCR employed 60 Vbeta primers together with 13 Jbeta primers. Measured with immunoSEQ multiplex PCR; TCRdb has only the in-frame clones, and not every one. The table shows about 180,000 clones, with 80% to 85% occurring only once. The sequencing input was PBMCs. These receptors came from a man younger than 40 in good health and CMV-seronegative.

The chain employs TRBV30 and TRBJ1-3; D possibly corresponds to TRBD1 (6 bases). V was cut by 8 bases and J by 4 bases, with 18 bases left in between. The CDR3 spans 14 residues. Germline CDR1 is GTSNPN and CDR2 is SVGIG (reference sequence). The CDR3, as DNA: TGTGCCCGCGCGGGAGAAGGGGGGGGAAACACCATATATTTT. Its translation: CARAGEGGGNTIYF.

This clone was seen only once. V is TRBV6-4 and J is TRBJ2-3; 10 nucleotides align to TRBD2. This CDR3 is 15 amino acids long. V was pared by 3 bases and J by 7 bases, with 7 bases of the junction left unmatched. The germline gives CDR1 MRHNA, CDR2 SNTAGT. DNA for the CDR3: TGTGCCAGCAGTGAGTCTAGCGGGAGTGTAAATACGCAGTATTTT. Its protein product is CASSESSGSVNTQYF.

The chain has TRBV10-3 and TRBJ1-3; 8 bases align to TRBD1. Unmatched junction bases numbered 4, after V lost 6 bases and J lost 0 bases. CDR1 is ENHRY and CDR2 is SYGVKD in the germline V gene. The CDR3 loop spans 15 amino acids. CDR3 sequence reads: CAISLTGGSGNTIYF. The CDR3 DNA is TGTGCCATCAGCCTCACAGGGGGCTCTGGAAACACCATATATTTT.

The V gene is TRBV2, the J gene TRBJ2-7; 14 bases fit TRBD2. Germline values: CDR1 SNHLY, CDR2 FYNNEI. The CDR3 consists of 18 residues. V was pared by 5 bases and J by 4 bases, with 13 bases of the junction left unmatched. CDR3 coding DNA: TGTGCCAGCAGTCAATGGACTAGCGGGGGGCCGGCAACTTACGAGCAGTACTTC. Translating it yields CASSQWTSGGPATYEQYF.

This chain links TRBV6-1 with TRBJ1-2; D is ambiguous. V dropped 2 bases and J dropped 0 bases, with 7 bases sitting between them. CDR3 length: 14 residues. Germline CDR1 reads MNHNS; CDR2 reads SASEGT. CDR3 coding DNA: TGTGCCAGCAGTGAATACACAGCTAACTATGGCTACACCTTC. Its protein product is CASSEYTANYGYTF.

The V call is TRBV4-2, the J call TRBJ2-7, with D unresolved. This CDR3 contains 14 residues. Germline-derived CDR1 and CDR2 are LGHNA and YNFKEQ. Trimming pared 1 base from V and 1 base from J, leaving 8 bases between. The CDR3 nucleotides read TGTGCCAGCAGCCAAGTCGCTACGTCCTACGAGCAGTACTTC. It is translated as CASSQVATSYEQYF.

The gene calls are TRBV7-9 and TRBJ2-7; TRBD2 aligns across 8 bases. Germline CDR1 reads SEHNR; CDR2 reads FQNEAQ (reference sequence). The length of the CDR3 is 17 residues. Trimming removed 1 base from V and 0 bases from J; junction bases left unmatched: 8. The CDR3 loop reads CASSLVATSVASYEQYF. CDR3 sequence (DNA): TGTGCCAGCAGCTTAGTGGCGACTAGCGTTGCCTCCTACGAGCAGTACTTC. The whole variable domain, remainder taken from reference TRBV7-9 and TRBJ2-7, is DTGVSQNPRHKITKRGQNVTFRCDPISEHNRLYWYRQTLGQGPEFLTYFQNEAQLEKSRLLSDRFSAERPKGSFSTLEIQRTEQGDSAMYLCASSLVATSVASYEQYFGPGTRLTVT.

The chain links TRBV6-1 to TRBJ1-6; the match to TRBD1 covers 7 bases. In germline, CDR1 is MNHNS, CDR2 SASEGT. The CDR3 is 14 residues long. The V segment lost 3 bases and the J segment 11 bases; nucleotides outside the gene matches: 7. In DNA, the CDR3 is TGTGCCAGCAGTGACCGACAGGGTATGACACCCCTCCACTTT. It is translated as CASSDRQGMTPLHF.

The chain carries TRBV7-2 and TRBJ2-5, with D perhaps matching TRBD2 (5 bases). The CDR3 is 13 residues long. Germline loops: CDR1 SGHTA, CDR2 FQGNSA. V lost 2 bases to trimming and J lost 2 bases, with 6 bases between them. The CDR3 DNA follows: TGTGCCAGCAGCTTACGACTACAAGAGACCCAGTACTTC. Its protein product is CASSLRLQETQYF.

The chain employs TRBV7-9 and TRBJ2-5, with 14 bases fitting TRBD2. CDR1 is SEHNR, CDR2 FQNEAQ, per germline (reference sequence). This CDR3 contains 19 residues. After removal of 1 base from V and 4 bases from J, the junction contained 11 bases not matched to a gene. CDR3 sequence reads: CASSLEGFVGLAGGETQYF. The DNA of the CDR3 is TGTGCCAGCAGCTTAGAAGGCTTTGTCGGACTAGCGGGGGGAGAGACCCAGTACTTC.

J is TRBJ1-5 and V is TRBV28; D gene unclear. V lost 5 bases, J lost 7 bases, and 15 bases lay in between. The CDR3 spans 14 residues. Germline V gives CDR1 MDHEN, CDR2 SYDVKM. In DNA, the CDR3 is TGTGCCAGCAGTGATAACGCCCAGATCCAGCCCCAGCATTTT. It yields the protein CASSDNAQIQPQHF.

The chain combines TRBV5-1 with TRBJ1-1; D may be TRBD1 (6 bases). Deletions cut 5 bases from V and 2 bases from J, with 10 bases between. The CDR3 is made up of 13 amino acids. The germline CDR1 and CDR2 sequences are SGHRS and YFSETQ. Written as DNA, the CDR3 is TGCGCCAGCAGGGAACAGGGAAACACTGAAGCTTTCTTT. Residues: CASREQGNTEAFF.

CDR3 in DNA: TGTGCCAGCAGTCGACAGGCAAGCAATCAGCCCCAGCATTTT. It is translated as CASSRQASNQPQHF. The genes are TRBV2 and TRBJ1-5; D perhaps matches TRBD1 (6 bases). With 5 bases removed from V and 1 base from J, the gap between germline ends came to 9 bases. This CDR3 spans 14 amino acids. CDR1 is SNHLY, CDR2 FYNNEI, per germline.

This clone has just a few counts. The V call is TRBV29-1, the J call TRBJ2-7; 13 bases agree with TRBD2. After removal of 7 bases from V and 6 bases from J, the junction contained 9 bases not matched to a gene. CDR3 length: 14 amino acids. In germline, CDR1 is SQVTM, CDR2 ANQGSEA. CDR3 region: CSARGTSGTLEQYF. The CDR3, as DNA: TGCAGCGCGCGCGGGACTAGCGGGACCCTCGAGCAGTACTTC.

The chain recombines TRBV4-1 with TRBJ2-5; 10 nucleotides agree with TRBD2. The closer fit of TRBJ2-7 to the DNA end suggests the J call may be wrong. Germline V gene lookup returns CDR1 MGHRA and CDR2 YSYEKL. The CDR3 consists of 16 residues. CDR3 amino acids: CASSQQLAGLGYEQYF. The CDR3 DNA is TGCGCCAGCAGCCAACAACTAGCGGGACTTGGCTACGAGCAGTACTTC.

V usage is TRBV18 and J usage is TRBJ1-3; 7 bases agree with TRBD1. Germline values: CDR1 KGHSH, CDR2 LQKENI. The CDR3 is 15 amino acids. V shed 5 bases, J shed 0 bases, and the junction held 4 bases outside the gene matches. CDR3 sequence (DNA): TGTGCCAGCTCAAGGGGACAGCCCTCTGGAAACACCATATATTTT. Translation gives CASSRGQPSGNTIYF. The entire variable domain, with the rest obtained from reference TRBV18 and TRBJ1-3, is as follows: NAGVMQNPRHLVRRRGQEARLRCSPMKGHSHVYWYRQLPEEGLKFMVYLQKENIIDESGMPKERFSAEFPKEGPSILRIQQVVRGDSAAYFCASSRGQPSGNTIYFGEGSWLTVV.

The chain combines TRBV5-4 with TRBJ2-7, with a tentative D call TRBD1 (5 bases). The CDR3 is 13 residues long. Germline CDR1 and CDR2: SGHNT and YYREEE (reference sequence). V was clipped by 3 bases and J by 2 bases, with 9 bases between them. The CDR3 sequence is CASSYDRAYEQYF. The DNA for the CDR3 is TGTGCCAGCAGCTACGACAGAGCCTACGAGCAGTACTTC.

This chain's CDR3 is CASSQMGGNTEAFF. The CDR3 coding sequence is TGCGCCAGCAGCCAAATGGGGGGGAACACTGAAGCTTTCTTT. The genes are TRBV4-1 and TRBJ1-1, with D tentatively TRBD1 (5 bases). This CDR3 is 14 amino acids long. Trimming removed 2 bases at V and 1 base at J, with 8 bases between. Germline CDR1 reads MGHRA; CDR2 reads YSYEKL.

The chain carries TRBV6-1 and TRBJ1-4, with 10 bases matching TRBD1. Germline values: CDR1 MNHNS, CDR2 SASEGT. The CDR3 spans 14 residues. The V segment lost 6 bases and the J segment 7 bases; nucleotides outside the gene matches: 5. The DNA of the CDR3 is TGTGCCAGCAGCTGGACAGGGGGGATTGAAAAACTGTTTTTT. Amino acids: CASSWTGGIEKLFF.

The rearrangement links TRBV19 to TRBJ1-4, with D possibly matching TRBD1 (5 bases). The CDR3 runs 15 residues. Trimming cost V 6 bases and J 11 bases, with 22 bases left between them. Germline CDR1 LNHDA, CDR2 SQIVND (reference sequence). The CDR3 coding sequence is TGTGCCAGTAGCCCGGGAGGGCAGGGAGCCGTCAAACTGTTTTTT. This sequence encodes CASSPGGQGAVKLFF.

This chain links TRBV6-1 with TRBJ2-7; 7 nucleotides align to TRBD1. Looked up from germline, CDR1 is MNHNS and CDR2 is SASEGT. The V and J ends lost 4 bases and 4 bases, in that order; junction bases with no gene match: 10. This CDR3 has 15 residues. The DNA of the CDR3 is TGTGCCAGCAGTGCCCCGACAGGGTTTTCTTACGAGCAGTACTTC. Translation gives CASSAPTGFSYEQYF.

This clone was observed a handful of times. The junction and the germline gene differ at one end; a read error may be behind it. The J gene is TRBJ2-6, the V gene TRBV5-3; no clear D. TRBV5-3 is an ORF, with its function uncertain. The CDR3 sequence is 13 residues long. The CDR3 is CASSLLGANVLTF. In nucleotides, the CDR3 is TGTGCCAGCAGCTTACTTGGGGCCAACGTCCTGACTTTC.

The chain recombines TRBV27 with TRBJ1-6, with D possibly being TRBD1 (5 bases). The CDR3 is made up of 14 amino acids. Germline V gene sequence: CDR1 MNHEY, CDR2 SMNVEV (reference sequence). Trimming removed 5 bases from V and 10 bases from J, with 15 bases in between. The DNA of the CDR3 is TGTGCCAGCAGTCACTACGACAGACAATCACCCCTCCACTTT. The encoded protein is CASSHYDRQSPLHF.

The rearrangement joins TRBV4-3 to TRBJ1-4, with 9 bases that match TRBD1. Trimming cost V 1 base and J 6 bases; bases outside gene matches: 6. The CDR3 is 16 residues long. CDR1 and CDR2 (germline): LGHNA, YSLEER. The CDR3 nucleotides are TGCGCCAGCAGCCAAGTGTTCGACAGGGGGGATGAAAAACTGTTTTTT. It specifies CASSQVFDRGDEKLFF.

The rearrangement uses TRBV28 and TRBJ1-5; D unresolved. The CDR3 has 13 amino acids. Germline assignment: CDR1 MDHEN and CDR2 SYDVKM. V was cut by 5 bases and J by 9 bases, with 14 bases left in between. The CDR3 bases are TGTGCCAGCAGTCCCCCGGGGTCCGGGCCCCAGCATTTT. This encodes CASSPPGSGPQHF.

This clone was counted once. This CDR3 is CAWTQGVMQFF. The CDR3 nucleotides are TGTGCCTGGACTCAGGGGGTTATGCAGTTCTTC. The chain couples TRBV30 to TRBJ2-1, with TRBD1 identical over 7 bases. The CDR3 is 11 amino acids. Unmatched junction bases numbered 6, after V lost 4 bases and J lost 12 bases. Germline CDR1 is GTSNPN and CDR2 is SVGIG (reference sequence). The full variable domain, rest sourced from reference TRBV30 and TRBJ2-1, is SQTIHQWPATLVQPVGSPLSLECTVEGTSNPNLYWYRQAAGRGLQLLFYSVGIGQISSEVPQNLSASRPQDRQFILSSKKLLLSDSGFYLCAWTQGVMQFFGPGTRLTVL.

This clone was observed a handful of times. This chain uses TRBV19 with TRBJ2-2; 7 positions agree with TRBD2. The J segment lost 1 base and the V segment lost 4 bases, leaving 3 bases of the junction unmatched. There are 15 residues in the CDR3. The germline V gene has CDR1 LNHDA and CDR2 SQIVND (reference sequence). DNA of the CDR3: TGTGCCAGTAGTACCCGGGGGGAGAACACCGGGGAGCTGTTTTTT. Amino acids: CASSTRGENTGELFF.